The 19 T cell receptor beta chains below come from one sample, sequenced in a study of blood T cell repertoires in COVID-19. The protocol was immunoSEQ multiplex PCR, while the TCRdb copy is restricted to in-frame clones and leaves out a portion. The repertoire holds 240,000 or so clones, with 60% to 75% as singletons. The sequenced sample consisted of peripheral blood. The receptors shown here come from an elderly woman with acute or convalescent COVID-19.

The CDR3 spells CAIRSPKSSGVGGNEQFF. CDR3 DNA: TGTGCCATCAGGTCCCCAAAGTCGTCGGGTGTCGGGGGCAATGAGCAGTTCTTC. The gene calls are TRBV10-3 and TRBJ2-1, with D possibly TRBD2 on 6 matching bases. Germline assignment: CDR1 ENHRY and CDR2 SYGVKD. The CDR3 length is 18 residues. Trimming removed 6 bases at V and 6 bases at J, with 27 bases between.

The rearrangement uses TRBV11-2 and TRBJ2-1; 9 positions agree with TRBD2. The V gene's germline CDR1 is SGHAT and CDR2 FQNNGV. There are 14 residues in the CDR3. V lost 4 bases to trimming and J lost 6 bases; unmatched junction nucleotides: 4. CDR3 sequence: CASSSSAGGNEQFF. In DNA, the CDR3 is TGTGCCAGCAGCTCATCAGCGGGGGGCAATGAGCAGTTCTTC.

This chain uses TRBV27 with TRBJ2-7, with 9 positions matching TRBD2. The length of the CDR3 is 16 residues. J gave up 5 bases and V 0 bases, and 8 bases lay outside the gene matches. CDR1 and CDR2 (germline): MNHEY, SMNVEV (reference sequence). This CDR3 reads CASSLSRGGGFNEQYF. The CDR3 DNA sequence: TGTGCCAGCAGTTTATCACGCGGGGGGGGTTTCAACGAGCAGTACTTC.

The chain carries TRBV19 and TRBJ1-1; tentatively, D is TRBD1 (5 bases). Germline-derived CDR1 and CDR2 are LNHDA and SQIVND (reference sequence). Trimming cost V 2 bases and J 3 bases, with 13 bases left between them. This CDR3 is 15 amino acids long. CDR3 DNA: TGTGCCAGTAGTATACTAGGGGCGGGGGACACTGAAGCTTTCTTT. Translated, it gives CASSILGAGDTEAFF.

The chain couples TRBV3-1 (or the pseudogene TRBV3-2) to TRBJ2-1, with TRBD1 matching over 9 bases. Germline assignment: CDR1 LGHDT and CDR2 YNNKEL (reference sequence). The CDR3 extends over 15 amino acids. V trimming: 3 bases; J trimming: 8 bases; junction bases outside the gene matches: 8. CDR3 sequence: CASSQGDREGDEQFF. The CDR3, as DNA: TGTGCCAGCAGCCAGGGGGACAGGGAAGGGGATGAGCAGTTCTTC.

This chain uses TRBV11-2 with TRBJ2-1, with TRBD2 matching over 7 bases. Germline assignment: CDR1 SGHAT and CDR2 FQNNGV. V shed 1 base, J shed 5 bases, and the junction held 14 bases outside the gene matches. The CDR3 runs 18 residues. CDR3 coding DNA: TGTGCCAGCAGCTTAGTTCCCTCCGTGGGAGGGGAGGACAATGAGCAGTTCTTC. The encoded protein is CASSLVPSVGGEDNEQFF.

The chain carries TRBV2 and TRBJ1-1; a weak D match, TRBD1 (6 bases). The CDR3 runs 15 residues. V was pared by 5 bases and J by 1 base, with 14 bases between. Looked up from germline, CDR1 is SNHLY and CDR2 is FYNNEI. Written as DNA, the CDR3 is TGTGCCAGCAGTCCTAACAGGGTTTCGAACACTGAAGCTTTCTTT. It codes for CASSPNRVSNTEAFF.

The chain recombines TRBV28 with TRBJ1-5; 7 bases agree with TRBD1. Germline loops: CDR1 MDHEN, CDR2 SYDVKM. J gave up 5 bases and V 4 bases, and 8 bases lay outside the gene matches. This CDR3 has 15 residues. CDR3: CASSSGQMTHQPQHF. The DNA for the CDR3 is TGTGCCAGCAGTTCGGGACAGATGACCCATCAGCCCCAGCATTTT.

This clone was observed a single time. V is TRBV3-1 (or the pseudogene TRBV3-2) and J is TRBJ1-2; 10 nucleotides agree with TRBD1. Trimming took 2 bases from V and 0 from J; bases not matched to a gene: 6. CDR1 is LGHDT, CDR2 YNNKEL, per germline (reference sequence). CDR3 length: 17 amino acids. The CDR3 loop reads CASSQMGQGRANYGYTF. The CDR3 nucleotides read TGTGCCAGCAGCCAAATGGGACAGGGGAGAGCTAACTATGGCTACACCTTC.

The chain has TRBV2 and TRBJ1-1; D possibly corresponds to TRBD1 (5 bases). This CDR3 has 13 residues. CDR1 and CDR2 from the germline V gene are SNHLY and FYNNEI. V lost 11 bases to trimming and J lost 0 bases, with 13 bases between them. CDR3 residues: CAGSGYMNTEAFF. The CDR3 bases are TGTGCCGGGTCAGGGTACATGAACACTGAAGCTTTCTTT.

The chain recombines TRBV7-9 with TRBJ2-2; 8 bases agree with TRBD2. CDR1 SEHNR and CDR2 FQNEAQ come from the germline V gene (reference sequence). V was pared by 5 bases and J by 2 bases, with 7 bases of the junction left unmatched. The length of the CDR3 is 16 residues. The CDR3 region has the DNA TGTGCCAGCAGCGTTAAAGCGGGAGAAAACACCGGGGAGCTGTTTTTT. This codes for CASSVKAGENTGELFF.

This clone was seen many times. The chain recombines TRBV7-7 with TRBJ2-2; a weak D match, TRBD2 (5 bases). Germline assignment: CDR1 SSHAT and CDR2 FNYEAQ (reference sequence). V dropped 4 bases and J dropped 0 bases, with 12 bases sitting between them. CDR3 length: 16 amino acids. CDR3 amino acids: CASSSTRASNTGELFF. CDR3 DNA sequence: TGTGCCAGCAGCTCCACTAGAGCCTCGAACACCGGGGAGCTGTTTTTT.

This clone has only a few counts. The chain has TRBV3-1 (or the pseudogene TRBV3-2) and TRBJ2-1; 8 bases fit TRBD2. Germline trimming cut 0 bases from V and 15 bases from J; bases unmatched to any gene: 7. The CDR3 totals 13 residues. Germline V lookup: CDR1 LGHDT, CDR2 YNNKEL (reference sequence). The CDR3 DNA is TGTGCCAGCAGCCAAGACGGGACTAGTCGCGCGTTCTTC. This translates into CASSQDGTSRAFF.

This chain joins TRBV18 and TRBJ2-1; maybe TRBD1 (6 bases). Germline values: CDR1 KGHSH, CDR2 LQKENI. CDR3 length: 16 amino acids. Trimming removed 0 bases at V and 3 bases at J, with 12 bases between. CDR3 sequence reads: CASSPPGQLIYNEQFF. For the CDR3, the DNA is TGTGCCAGCTCACCACCTGGACAGCTGATCTACAATGAGCAGTTCTTC.

This clone was observed at least ten times. The chain couples TRBV6-6 to TRBJ2-4; the D gene is possibly TRBD2 (6 bases). The germline V and J ends were trimmed by 5 bases and 4 bases, with 21 bases remaining between them. The CDR3 length is 17 residues. Germline V gene sequence: CDR1 MNHNY, CDR2 SVGAGI (reference sequence). CDR3 loop: CASSPGPGGRFKNIQYF. The CDR3 DNA sequence: TGTGCCAGCAGTCCGGGCCCCGGGGGAAGGTTTAAAAACATTCAGTACTTC.

The chain combines TRBV4-2 with TRBJ2-7, with 10 bases matching TRBD2. J gave up 1 base and V 3 bases, and 12 bases lay outside the gene matches. The CDR3 spans 18 residues. In germline, CDR1 is LGHNA, CDR2 YNFKEQ. CDR3 sequence reads: CASSHLGLAGAGSYEQYF. The CDR3 bases are TGTGCCAGCAGCCATCTAGGGCTAGCGGGAGCGGGATCCTACGAGCAGTACTTC.

The rearrangement joins TRBV27 to TRBJ1-2; TRBD1 is a possible D gene (6 bases). This CDR3 spans 16 amino acids. Trimming removed 6 bases from V and 2 bases from J, with 19 bases in between. CDR1 and CDR2 from the germline V gene are MNHEY and SMNVEV (reference sequence). Here the CDR3 reads CASSSGGQTLNYGYTF. CDR3 bases: TGTGCCAGCAGCTCGGGGGGGCAGACCCTCAACTATGGCTACACCTTC.

The chain recombines TRBV28 with TRBJ1-1; TRBD1 matches at 7 bases. This CDR3 is 15 amino acids long. Trimming at V came to 1 base and at J to 2 bases, leaving 4 bases not matched to a gene. In germline, CDR1 is MDHEN, CDR2 SYDVKM. CDR3 sequence: CASSLSGQINTEAFF. In nucleotides, the CDR3 is TGTGCCAGCAGTTTATCGGGACAGATAAACACTGAAGCTTTCTTT.

J is TRBJ2-1 and V is TRBV7-2; 7 bases map to TRBD1. The CDR3 is made up of 14 amino acids. The V gene end was trimmed by 2 bases and the J gene end by 7 bases; junction bases not matched to a gene: 5. Germline CDR1 and CDR2: SGHTA and FQGNSA. The CDR3: CASSLKAGGNEQFF. Here the CDR3 DNA reads TGTGCCAGCAGCTTAAAAGCAGGGGGTAATGAGCAGTTCTTC. The entire variable domain, with the rest obtained from reference TRBV7-2 and TRBJ2-1, is as follows: GAGVSQSPSNKVTEKGKDVELRCDPISGHTALYWYRQSLGQGLEFLIYFQGNSAPDKSGLPSDRFSAERTGGSVSTLTIQRTQQEDSAVYLCASSLKAGGNEQFFGPGTRLTVL.